The clone carrying this T cell receptor (beta chain) was seen a few times. Antigen specificity is unknown. These data originate in a study of cytomegalovirus exposure and HLA in healthy donors. General observations from the study: A later analysis, which compared TCR beta chains of equal frequency, found the HLA-associated ones more clonally expanded.

There are 11 residues in the CDR3. The V end lost 6 bases, the J end lost 5 bases, and 10 bases lay between the germline ends. In germline, CDR1 is SQVTM, CDR2 ANQGSEA. The PCR contained 60 Vbeta and 13 Jbeta primers. The protocol was immunoSEQ multiplex PCR, while the TCRdb copy is restricted to in-frame clones and leaves out a portion. The repertoire holds about 140,000 clones, with around 10% as singletons. Sequencing was performed on PBMCs. This receptor was taken from a male donor in good health and CMV-seronegative. The chain is built from TRBV29-1 and TRBJ1-1, with D maybe TRBD1 (5 bases). CDR3 DNA sequence: TGCAGCGTGTCGGGGGGGACTGAAGCTTTCTTT. This translates into CSVSGGTEAFF.